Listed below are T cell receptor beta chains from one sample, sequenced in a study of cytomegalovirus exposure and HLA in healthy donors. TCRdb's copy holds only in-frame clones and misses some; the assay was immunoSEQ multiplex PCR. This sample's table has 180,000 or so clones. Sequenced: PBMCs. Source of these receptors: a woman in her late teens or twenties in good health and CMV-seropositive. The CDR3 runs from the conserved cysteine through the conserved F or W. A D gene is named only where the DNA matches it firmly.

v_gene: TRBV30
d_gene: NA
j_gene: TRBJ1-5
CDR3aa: CAWSRDNQPQHF
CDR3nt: TGTGCCTGGAGCCGGGACAATCAGCCCCAGCATTTT

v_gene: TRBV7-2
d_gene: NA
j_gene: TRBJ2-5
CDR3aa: CASSLQGMEETQYF
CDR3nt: TGTGCCAGCAGTTTACAGGGAATGGAGGAGACCCAGTACTTC

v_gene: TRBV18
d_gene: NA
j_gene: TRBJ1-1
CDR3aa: CASSPRQPFMNTEAFF
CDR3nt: TGTGCCAGCTCACCGAGACAGCCTTTCATGAACACTGAAGCTTTCTTT

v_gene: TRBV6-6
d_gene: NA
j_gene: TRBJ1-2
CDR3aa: CASSYSSSTGGYTF
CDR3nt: TGTGCCAGCAGTTACTCGAGTTCGACGGGTGGCTACACCTTC

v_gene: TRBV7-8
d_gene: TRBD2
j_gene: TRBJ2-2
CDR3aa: CASSRRLAGALTGELFF
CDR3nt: TGTGCCAGCAGCCGGCGGCTAGCGGGGGCTCTCACCGGGGAGCTGTTTTTT

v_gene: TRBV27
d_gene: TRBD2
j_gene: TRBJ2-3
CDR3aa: CASSQTSRRTDTQYF
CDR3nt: TGTGCCAGCAGTCAGACTAGCAGACGCACAGATACGCAGTATTTT

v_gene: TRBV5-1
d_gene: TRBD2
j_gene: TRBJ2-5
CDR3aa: CASSPGWTSEGETQYF
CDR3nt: TGCGCCAGCAGCCCGGGGTGGACTAGCGAAGGGGAGACCCAGTACTTC

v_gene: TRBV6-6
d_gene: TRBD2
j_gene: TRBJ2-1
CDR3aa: CATGGRNEQFF
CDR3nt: TGTGCCACCGGGGGGAGAAATGAGCAGTTCTTC

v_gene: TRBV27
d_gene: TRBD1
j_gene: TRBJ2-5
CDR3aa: CASSSSGTGKGETQYF
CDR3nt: TGTGCCAGCAGTTCCTCAGGGACAGGAAAGGGAGAGACCCAGTACTTC

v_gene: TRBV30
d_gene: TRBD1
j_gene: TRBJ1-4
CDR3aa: CAWTPLTGASREKLFF
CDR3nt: TGTGCCTGGACCCCCCTGACAGGGGCGTCTCGTGAAAAACTGTTTTTT

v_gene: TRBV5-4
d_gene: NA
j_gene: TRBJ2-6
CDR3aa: CASSDRTRPSGANVLTF
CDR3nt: TGTGCCAGCAGCGACAGGACACGGCCATCTGGGGCCAACGTCCTGACTTTC

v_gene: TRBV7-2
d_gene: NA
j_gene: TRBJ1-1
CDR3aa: CASSYSGLVNTEAFF
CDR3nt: TGTGCCAGCAGCTACTCAGGGTTAGTGAACACTGAAGCTTTCTTT

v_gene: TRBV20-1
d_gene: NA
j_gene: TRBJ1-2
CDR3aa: CSAIGGYGYTF
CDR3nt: TGCAGTGCTATTGGAGGTTATGGCTACACCTTC

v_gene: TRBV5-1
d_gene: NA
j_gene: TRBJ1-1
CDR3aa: CASSLGQGYTEAFF
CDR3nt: TGCGCCAGCAGCTTGGGTCAGGGTTACACTGAAGCTTTCTTT

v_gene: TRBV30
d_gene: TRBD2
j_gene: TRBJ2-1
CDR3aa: CAWSVLLAGYNEQFF
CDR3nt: TGTGCCTGGAGTGTACTGTTAGCGGGGTACAATGAGCAGTTCTTC

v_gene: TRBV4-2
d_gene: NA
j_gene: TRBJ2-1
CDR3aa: CASSQDRGAHNEQFF
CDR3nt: TGTGCCAGCAGCCAAGATCGCGGCGCACACAATGAGCAGTTCTTC

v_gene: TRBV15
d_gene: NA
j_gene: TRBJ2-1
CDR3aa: CATSRLASSSYNEQFF
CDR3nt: TGTGCCACCAGCAGGCTAGCCTCCTCCTCCTACAATGAGCAGTTCTTC

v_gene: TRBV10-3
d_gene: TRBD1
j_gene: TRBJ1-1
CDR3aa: CAISDQGAGEAFF
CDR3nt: TGTGCCATCAGTGACCAGGGGGCGGGTGAAGCTTTCTTT

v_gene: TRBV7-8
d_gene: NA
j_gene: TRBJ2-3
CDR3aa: CASSTGGIRTDTQYF
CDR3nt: TGTGCCAGCAGCACTGGAGGGATTCGCACAGATACGCAGTATTTT

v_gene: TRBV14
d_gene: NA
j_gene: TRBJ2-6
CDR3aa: CASSPRGFGTSWANVLTF
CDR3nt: TGTGCCAGCAGCCCGAGGGGGTTCGGAACGTCTTGGGCCAACGTCCTGACTTTC

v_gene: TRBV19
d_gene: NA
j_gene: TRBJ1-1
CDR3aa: CASSNRREVPAFF
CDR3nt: TGTGCCAGTAGCAACCGCAGGGAGGTACCAGCTTTCTTT

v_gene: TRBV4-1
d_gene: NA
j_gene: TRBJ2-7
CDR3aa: CASSHDSYEQYF
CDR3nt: TGCGCCAGCAGCCATGACAGCTACGAGCAGTACTTC

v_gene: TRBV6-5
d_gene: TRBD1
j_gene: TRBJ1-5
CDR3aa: CASSPGQGNQPQHF
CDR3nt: TGTGCCAGCAGTCCGGGACAGGGGAATCAGCCCCAGCATTTT

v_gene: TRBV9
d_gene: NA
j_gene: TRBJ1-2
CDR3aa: CASSGDTGNYGYTF
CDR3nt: TGTGCCAGCAGCGGGGATACAGGAAACTATGGCTACACCTTC

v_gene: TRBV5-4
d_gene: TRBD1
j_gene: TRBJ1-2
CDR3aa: CASSSIYRDRNYGYTF
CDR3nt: TGTGCCAGCAGCTCGATTTACAGGGACAGAAACTATGGCTACACCTTC